This T cell receptor beta chain was identified during a study of PD-1 blockade in classical Hodgkin lymphoma (dated by TCRdb to between 2020 and 2021). The study in broad terms: Nivolumab dosing was 3 mg/kg intravenously every 2 weeks, continuing until either disease progression or unacceptable toxicity. To define a peripheral blood immune signature of response to PD-1 blockade in classical Hodgkin lymphoma, the study combined TCR beta sequencing with CyTOF.

This specimen's time point label, per the study, means: cycle 4 day 1 (C4D1), after around six weeks of nivolumab. All trial patients had relapsed after autologous stem cell transplantation, with cohorts A, B and C differing in prior brentuximab vedotin exposure. The trial cohort comprised some 60 patients with relapsed/refractory classical Hodgkin lymphoma whose best overall responses were complete response, partial response or progressive disease. Trial patients were treated with single-agent nivolumab in the multi-cohort phase II CheckMate 205 trial. Best overall response was determined by an independent review committee according to the 2007 International Working Group response criteria. Trial PBMCs were collected immediately before nivolumab initiation (C1D1) and during therapy at cycle 2 day 1 and cycle 4 day 1. Peripheral blood was collected in 8 mL Vacutainer Cell Preparation Tubes, from which PBMCs were isolated by centrifugation and then cryopreserved.

V loses 3 bases, J loses 0 bases, and the germline ends lie 2 bases apart. Its CDR3 holds 12 amino acids, cysteine through phenylalanine. Only the CDR3 DNA stays, 36 bases, in frame from base 1. From a lookup of the germline V gene (reference sequence), CDR1 and CDR2 are LNHDA and SQIVND. This clone was recorded once. No antigen is known for it. No much larger clone is present one base from it, and per-base qualities are unavailable. Genomic DNA was extracted with the Qiagen DNeasy kit from unsorted PBMCs and from negatively selected CD4+ and CD8+ fractions. Using primers that anneal to V and J segments, immunoSEQ multiplex PCR amplified the TCR beta CDR3 regions. A synthetic immune receptor repertoire was used to minimize amplification bias, and any remaining bias was removed computationally after sequencing. For the original study's pipeline: Custom Python scripts were used to quantify repertoire diversity as the Shannon entropy index. Unsorted, CD4+ and CD8+ repertoires were analyzed separately, except in combined analyses where CD4+ and CD8+ sequences were merged in silico. A clone counted as expanded when the clone's frequency after treatment rose at least 2-fold relative to C1D1, and clones undetected at baseline were given a pseudocount of 0.5. Singleton clones were defined as clones with 0 or 1 copy at C1D1, and non-singleton clones were defined as clones with 2 or more copies. Clones expanded in unsorted samples were annotated as CD4+, CD8+ or unknown by matching protein sequences in sorted samples from the same patient. Wilcoxon tests were applied to paired samples to test diversity changes from C1D1 to C4D1. TCRdb retrieved this table from immuneACCESS and kept in-frame rearrangements only. Not all clones are present; in checked studies, unresolved V genes account for under half, and no reason is known for the remainder. V and J calls and clone size follow that table, whereas D and trimming were derived from the DNA. The sample includes some 86,000 clones, with roughly nine tenths observed a single time. The biggest ten clones account for about 2.9% of the sample.

The research as a whole found: The study was limited to a single clinical trial cohort, and causes of repertoire differences, possibly disease activity or prior therapy, remained undefined. Baseline diversity similar to that of newly diagnosed patients was observed in trial patients achieving complete response, whereas significantly lower diversity was observed in partial responders and progressors. Baseline TCR diversity was reported to be lower in newly diagnosed patients than in healthy donors and to be lower still in relapsed/refractory patients. Lower diversity was seen in patients whose nivolumab began less than 1 year after ASCT, and these patients were left out of later analyses so that immune reconstitution would not confound the results. By C4D1, a significant rise was seen in CD4+ TCR diversity but not in CD8+ TCR diversity (p=0.0027 vs p=0.16), and the rise was most apparent among complete responders (p=0.02).

This receptor was identified in a human donor with classical Hodgkin lymphoma. The chain employs TRBV19 and TRBJ1-1, with no reliable assignment of the D segment. Material: peripheral blood mononuclear cells (PBMCs), obtained before the fourth cycle of nivolumab. CDR3 region: CASSILNTEAFF. The DNA is TGTGCCAGTAGTATTCTGAACACTGAAGCTTTCTTT.